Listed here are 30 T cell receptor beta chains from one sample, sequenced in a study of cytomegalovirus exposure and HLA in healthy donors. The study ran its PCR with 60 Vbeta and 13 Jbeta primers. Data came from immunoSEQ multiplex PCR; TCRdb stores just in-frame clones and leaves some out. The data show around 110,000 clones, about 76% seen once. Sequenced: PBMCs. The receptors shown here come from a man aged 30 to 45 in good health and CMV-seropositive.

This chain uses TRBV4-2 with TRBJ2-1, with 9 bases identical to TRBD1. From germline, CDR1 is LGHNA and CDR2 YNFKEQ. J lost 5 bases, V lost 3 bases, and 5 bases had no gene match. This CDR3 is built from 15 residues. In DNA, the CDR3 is TGTGCCAGCAGCCAGATACAGGGGGCGGACAATGAGCAGTTCTTC. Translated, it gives CASSQIQGADNEQFF.

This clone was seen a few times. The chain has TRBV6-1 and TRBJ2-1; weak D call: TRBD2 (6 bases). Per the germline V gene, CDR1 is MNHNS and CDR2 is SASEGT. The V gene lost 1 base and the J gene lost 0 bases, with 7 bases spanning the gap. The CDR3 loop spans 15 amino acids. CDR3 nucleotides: TGTGCCAGCAGTGAAGACGGGAGCTCCTACAATGAGCAGTTCTTC. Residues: CASSEDGSSYNEQFF.

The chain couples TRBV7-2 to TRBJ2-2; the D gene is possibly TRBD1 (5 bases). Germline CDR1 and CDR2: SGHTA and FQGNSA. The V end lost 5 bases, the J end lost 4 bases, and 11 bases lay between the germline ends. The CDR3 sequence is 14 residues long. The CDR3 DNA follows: TGTGCCAGCAGCCCAGGACACCTCACCGGGGAGCTGTTTTTT. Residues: CASSPGHLTGELFF.

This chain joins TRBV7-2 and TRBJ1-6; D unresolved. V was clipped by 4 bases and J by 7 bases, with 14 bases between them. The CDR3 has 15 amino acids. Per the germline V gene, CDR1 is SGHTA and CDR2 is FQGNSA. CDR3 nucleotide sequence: TGTGCCAGCAGCTCCTCGGGTGGGGAGAATTCACCCCTCCACTTT. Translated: CASSSSGGENSPLHF.

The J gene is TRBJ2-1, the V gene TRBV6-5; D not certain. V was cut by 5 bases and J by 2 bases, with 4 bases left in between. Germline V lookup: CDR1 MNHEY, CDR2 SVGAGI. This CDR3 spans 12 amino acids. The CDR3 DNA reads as TGTGCCAGCAGTGCTACCTACAATGAGCAGTTCTTC. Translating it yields CASSATYNEQFF.

In nucleotides, the CDR3 is TGCGCCAGCACCGACCCGTCGACAGGGAGGCGCTACACCTTC. Translation: CASTDPSTGRRYTF. This chain links TRBV5-1 with TRBJ1-2; TRBD1 matches 7 bases. Germline CDR1 is SGHRS and CDR2 is YFSETQ. CDR3 length: 14 amino acids. The V gene end was trimmed by 6 bases and the J gene end by 9 bases; junction bases not matched to a gene: 14.

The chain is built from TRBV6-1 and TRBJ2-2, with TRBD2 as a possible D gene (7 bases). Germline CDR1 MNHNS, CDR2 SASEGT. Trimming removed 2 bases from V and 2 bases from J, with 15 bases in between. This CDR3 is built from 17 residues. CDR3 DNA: TGTGCCAGCAGTGAATTGAGAGGGGGGGGTAACACCGGGGAGCTGTTTTTT. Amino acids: CASSELRGGGNTGELFF.

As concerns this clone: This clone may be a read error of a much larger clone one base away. The CDR3 spells CASSDGTSGGAEQFF. The CDR3 DNA sequence: TGTGCCAGCAGTGACGGGACTAGCGGGGGGGCTGAGCAGTTCTTC. J is TRBJ2-1 and V is TRBV6-4; 16 bases fit TRBD2. Germline CDR1 and CDR2: MRHNA and SNTAGT. The CDR3 spans 15 residues. Unmatched junction bases numbered 1, after V lost 2 bases and J lost 9 bases.

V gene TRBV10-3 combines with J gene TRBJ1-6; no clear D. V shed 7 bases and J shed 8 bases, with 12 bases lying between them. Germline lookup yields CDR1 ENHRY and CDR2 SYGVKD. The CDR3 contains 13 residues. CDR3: CAITREEDSPLHF. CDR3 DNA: TGTGCCATCACAAGGGAGGAAGATTCACCCCTCCACTTT.

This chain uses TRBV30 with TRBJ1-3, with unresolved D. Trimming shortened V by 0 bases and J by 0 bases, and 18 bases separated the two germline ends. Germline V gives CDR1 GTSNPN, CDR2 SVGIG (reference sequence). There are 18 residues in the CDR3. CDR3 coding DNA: TGTGCCTGGAGTGTACTGGGCAGAACCTCTCTCTCTGGAAACACCATATATTTT. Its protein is CAWSVLGRTSLSGNTIYF.

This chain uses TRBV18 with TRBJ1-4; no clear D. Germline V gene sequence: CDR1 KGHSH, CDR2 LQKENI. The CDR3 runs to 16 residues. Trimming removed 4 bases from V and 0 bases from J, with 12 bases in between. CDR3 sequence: CASSLTEVTTNEKLFF. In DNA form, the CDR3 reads TGTGCCAGCTCACTAACCGAGGTGACAACTAATGAAAAACTGTTTTTT.

The DNA for the CDR3 is TGCGCCAGCAGCCCCCGGGACAGGGACGGCCAGCCCCAGCATTTT. It codes for CASSPRDRDGQPQHF. The chain links TRBV4-1 to TRBJ1-5, with 9 positions matching TRBD1. Germline assignment: CDR1 MGHRA and CDR2 YSYEKL. V shed 4 bases and J 7 bases; nucleotides not matched to a gene: 8. The CDR3 consists of 15 residues.

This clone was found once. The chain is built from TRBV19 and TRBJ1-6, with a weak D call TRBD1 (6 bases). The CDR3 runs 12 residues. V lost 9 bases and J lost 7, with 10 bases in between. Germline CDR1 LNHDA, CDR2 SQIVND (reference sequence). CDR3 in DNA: TGTGCCAGCAGAACAGGGAATTCACCCCTCCACTTT. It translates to CASRTGNSPLHF.

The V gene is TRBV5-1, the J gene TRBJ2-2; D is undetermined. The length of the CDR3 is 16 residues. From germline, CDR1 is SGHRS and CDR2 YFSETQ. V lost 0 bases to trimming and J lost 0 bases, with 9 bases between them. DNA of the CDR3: TGCGCCAGCAGCTTGGCCGCGGTTTCGAACACCGGGGAGCTGTTTTTT. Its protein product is CASSLAAVSNTGELFF. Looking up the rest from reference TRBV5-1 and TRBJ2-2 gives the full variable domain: KAGVTQTPRYLIKTRGQQVTLSCSPISGHRSVSWYQQTPGQGLQFLFEYFSETQRNKGNFPGRFSGRQFSNSRSEMNVSTLELGDSALYLCASSLAAVSNTGELFFGEGSRLTVL.

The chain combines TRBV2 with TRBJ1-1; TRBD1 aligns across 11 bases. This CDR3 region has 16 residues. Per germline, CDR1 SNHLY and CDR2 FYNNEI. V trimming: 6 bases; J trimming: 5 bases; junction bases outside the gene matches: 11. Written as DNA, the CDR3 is TGTGCCAGCAGGGATTGGACAGGGGGCCGATCGACTGAAGCTTTCTTT. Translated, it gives CASRDWTGGRSTEAFF.

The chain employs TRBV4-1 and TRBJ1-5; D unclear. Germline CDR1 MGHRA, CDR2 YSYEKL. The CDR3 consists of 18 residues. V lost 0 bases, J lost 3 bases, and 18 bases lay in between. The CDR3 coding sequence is TGCGCCAGCAGCCAAGATCGCCTCAGGAGGGAGGCCAATCAGCCCCAGCATTTT. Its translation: CASSQDRLRREANQPQHF.

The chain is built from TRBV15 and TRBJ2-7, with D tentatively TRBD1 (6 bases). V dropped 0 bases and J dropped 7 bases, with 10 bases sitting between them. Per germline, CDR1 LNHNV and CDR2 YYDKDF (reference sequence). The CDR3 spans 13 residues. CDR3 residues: CATSRDTGREQYF. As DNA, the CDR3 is TGTGCCACCAGCAGAGATACAGGGCGTGAGCAGTACTTC. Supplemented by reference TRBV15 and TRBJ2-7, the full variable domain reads DAMVIQNPRYQVTQFGKPVTLSCSQTLNHNVMYWYQQKSSQAPKLLFHYYDKDFNNEADTPDNFQSRRPNTSFCFLDIRSPGLGDTAMYLCATSRDTGREQYFGPGTRLTVT.

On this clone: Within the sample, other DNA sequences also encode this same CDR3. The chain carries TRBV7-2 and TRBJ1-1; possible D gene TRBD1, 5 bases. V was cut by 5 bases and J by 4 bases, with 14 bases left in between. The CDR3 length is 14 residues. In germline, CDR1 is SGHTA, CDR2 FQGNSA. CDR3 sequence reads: CASSPGGGGTEAFF. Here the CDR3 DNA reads TGTGCCAGCAGCCCCGGGGGAGGCGGCACTGAAGCTTTCTTT.

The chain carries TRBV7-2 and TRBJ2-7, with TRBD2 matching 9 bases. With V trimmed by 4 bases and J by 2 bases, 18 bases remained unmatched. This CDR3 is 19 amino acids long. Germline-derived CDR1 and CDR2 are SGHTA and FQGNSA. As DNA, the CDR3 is TGTGCCAGCAGCTCCATGCTATCCAGCGGGGGGACGTTGCCCTACGAGCAGTACTTC. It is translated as CASSSMLSSGGTLPYEQYF.

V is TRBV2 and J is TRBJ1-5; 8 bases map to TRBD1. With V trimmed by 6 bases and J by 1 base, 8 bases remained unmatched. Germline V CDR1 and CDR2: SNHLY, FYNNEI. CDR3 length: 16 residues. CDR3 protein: CASSGQGSRSNQPQHF. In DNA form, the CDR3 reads TGTGCCAGCAGCGGACAGGGTTCGAGAAGCAATCAGCCCCAGCATTTT.

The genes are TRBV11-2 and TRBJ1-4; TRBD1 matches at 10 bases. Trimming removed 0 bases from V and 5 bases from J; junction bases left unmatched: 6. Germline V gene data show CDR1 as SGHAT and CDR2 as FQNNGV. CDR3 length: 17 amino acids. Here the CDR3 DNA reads TGTGCCAGCAGCTTAGATTTATCGGGACAGGGGAATGAAAAACTGTTTTTT. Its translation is CASSLDLSGQGNEKLFF.

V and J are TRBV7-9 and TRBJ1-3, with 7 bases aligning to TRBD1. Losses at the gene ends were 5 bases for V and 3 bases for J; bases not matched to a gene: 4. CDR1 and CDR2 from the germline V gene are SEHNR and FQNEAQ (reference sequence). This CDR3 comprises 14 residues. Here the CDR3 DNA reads TGTGCCAGCAGCGCTCGGACAGGTGGAAACACCATATATTTT. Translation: CASSARTGGNTIYF.

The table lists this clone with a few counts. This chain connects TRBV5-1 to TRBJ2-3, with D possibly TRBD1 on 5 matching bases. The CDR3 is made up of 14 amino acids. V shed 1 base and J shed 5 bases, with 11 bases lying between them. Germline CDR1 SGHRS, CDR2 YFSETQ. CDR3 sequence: CASSLPTQGDTQYF. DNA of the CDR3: TGCGCCAGCAGCTTGCCCACGCAGGGAGATACGCAGTATTTT.

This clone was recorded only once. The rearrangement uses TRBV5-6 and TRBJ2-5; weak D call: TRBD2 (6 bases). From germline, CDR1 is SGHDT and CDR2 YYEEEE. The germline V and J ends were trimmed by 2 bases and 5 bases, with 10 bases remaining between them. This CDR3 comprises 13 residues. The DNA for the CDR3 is TGTGCCAGCAGCTTCGGGGGTTGGGAGACCCAGTACTTC. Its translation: CASSFGGWETQYF.

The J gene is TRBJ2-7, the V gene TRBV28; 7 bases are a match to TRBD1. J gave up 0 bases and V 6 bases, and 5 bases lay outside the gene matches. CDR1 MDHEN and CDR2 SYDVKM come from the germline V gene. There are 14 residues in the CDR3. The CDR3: CASRETGSSYEQYF. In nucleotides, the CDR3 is TGTGCCAGCAGGGAGACAGGGTCCTCCTACGAGCAGTACTTC.

The CDR3 bases are TGTGCCAGCAGTCCCCTGGGACAGCTTAATTCACCCCTCCACTTT. This gives the protein CASSPLGQLNSPLHF. The chain combines TRBV27 with TRBJ1-6; 7 bases are shared with TRBD1. Trimming removed 5 bases from V and 6 bases from J; junction bases left unmatched: 7. CDR3 size: 15 residues. The germline gives CDR1 MNHEY, CDR2 SMNVEV (reference sequence).

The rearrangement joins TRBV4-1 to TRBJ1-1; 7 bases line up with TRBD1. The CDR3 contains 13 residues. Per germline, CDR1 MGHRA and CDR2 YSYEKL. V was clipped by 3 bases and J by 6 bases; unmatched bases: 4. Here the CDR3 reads CASSHDRDSEAFF. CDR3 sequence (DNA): TGCGCCAGCAGCCACGACAGGGACTCTGAAGCTTTCTTT.

The DNA for the CDR3 is TGTGCCAGTAGTATTGTGCCGGGACAGGGGGCGGATACGCAGTATTTT. Amino acid sequence: CASSIVPGQGADTQYF. The rearrangement links TRBV19 to TRBJ2-3; 12 bases line up with TRBD1. The germline V gene encodes CDR1 LNHDA and CDR2 SQIVND (reference sequence). The CDR3 sequence is 16 residues long. V shed 3 bases and J 6 bases; nucleotides not matched to a gene: 7.

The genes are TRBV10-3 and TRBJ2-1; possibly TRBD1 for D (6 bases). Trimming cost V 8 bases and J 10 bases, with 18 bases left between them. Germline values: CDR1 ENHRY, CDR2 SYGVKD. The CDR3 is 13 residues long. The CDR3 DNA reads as TGTGCCATCCAGAGGGCAGGGGAACGCGAGCAGTTCTTC. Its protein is CAIQRAGEREQFF.

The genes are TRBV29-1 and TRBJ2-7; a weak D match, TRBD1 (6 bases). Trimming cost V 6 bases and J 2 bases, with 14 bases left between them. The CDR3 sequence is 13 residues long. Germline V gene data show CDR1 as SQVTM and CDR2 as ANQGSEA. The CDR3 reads CSVGTTGTYEQYF. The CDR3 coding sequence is TGCAGCGTCGGGACGACAGGAACCTACGAGCAGTACTTC.